This T cell receptor (delta chain) was identified during a study of gamma-delta T cells after stem cell transplantation. Of note for this clone: The TCRdb protein comes from a much larger clone and disagrees with this DNA's translation at residue 4, likely due to a read error; the protein given here is derived from the DNA.

TCRdb ran CATT on the RT-PCR reads. This sample has over 1,400 delta-chain clones; less than 8.5% occur once, and the top ten carry about 21%. V lost 5 bases, J lost 5 bases, and 14 bases stayed unmatched. The CDR3 is made up of 20 amino acids. Germline CDR1 GEAIGNYY, CDR2 EKD. The specimen sequenced was gamma-delta T cells. The source is a human donor. It is not recorded whose cells these are; they may come from a transplant donor. The chain recombines TRDV2 with TRDJ3; 13 bases agree with TRDD3. In DNA, the CDR3 is TGTGCCTGTGGCTCCGTATTACTGGGGGATACGGCCCGGGACACCCGACAGATGTTTTTC. This codes for CACGSVLLGDTARDTRQMFF.